A selection of T cell receptor beta chains follows, all from one sample in a study of cytomegalovirus exposure and HLA in healthy donors. The method was immunoSEQ multiplex PCR; TCRdb's version includes in-frame clones alone and lacks a portion of them. The table includes roughly 110,000 clones, 65% to 85% detected once. Sample: PBMCs. These receptors all come from a woman in her twenties or thirties in good health and CMV-seropositive. The CDR3 runs from the conserved cysteine through the conserved F or W. A D gene is named only where the DNA matches it firmly. The size of a clone is reported for some rows only, either as once, few or many, or as a class for expanded clones.

v_call	clone_size	d_call	j_call	cdr3_nt	cdr3_aa
TRBV4-1	NA	TRBD1	TRBJ1-1	TGCGCCAGCAGCCAAGGATTTACCGGGACAGGGATATACGCTGAAGCTTTCTTT	CASSQGFTGTGIYAEAFF
TRBV11-2	NA	TRBD2	TRBJ2-7	TGTGCCAGCAGCTTAGGAGCTAGCGGGGGACCCGAGCAGTACTTC	CASSLGASGGPEQYF
TRBV7-9	NA	NA	TRBJ2-1	TGTGCCGGCAGCCCCGTAGCGAGTAATGAGCAGTTCTTC	CAGSPVASNEQFF
TRBV29-1	NA	TRBD1	TRBJ2-7	TGCAGCGTTAGGACAGGGGCCTACTACGAGCAGTACTTC	CSVRTGAYYEQYF
TRBV6-5	NA	NA	TRBJ1-4	TGTGCCAGCAGCCACGAGACGGGGGAAAAACTGTTTTTT	CASSHETGEKLFF
TRBV30	NA	NA	TRBJ2-1	TGTGCCTGGAAGCGAGGGGGATCCTACAATGAGCAGTTCTTC	CAWKRGGSYNEQFF
TRBV19	NA	TRBD1	TRBJ2-7	TGTGCCAGTAGTGTGACAGGGGGATCTCTAGAGCAGTACTTC	CASSVTGGSLEQYF
TRBV11-3	NA	TRBD1	TRBJ1-3	TGTGCCAGCAGTTGGACAGGGGGCTATGGAAACACCATATATTTT	CASSWTGGYGNTIYF
TRBV6-5	NA	TRBD1	TRBJ2-7	TGTGCCAGCAGTTACTCGAGGACAGGGCAGACCTACGAGCAGTACTTC	CASSYSRTGQTYEQYF
TRBV15	NA	NA	TRBJ1-2	TGTGCCACCAGCAGAGATCTAACGGGTGGCTACACCTTC	CATSRDLTGGYTF
TRBV10-3	once	NA	TRBJ1-1	TGTGCCATCAGTGGGGGGGAGGGCGCAACGGGAGCTTTCTTT	CAISGGEGATGAFF
TRBV29-1	NA	TRBD1	TRBJ2-2	TGCAGCGTTGAACCCGGACAGGGGAAACTGTTTTTT	CSVEPGQGKLFF
TRBV6-1	NA	NA	TRBJ2-7	TGTGCCAGCAGCGGCTACGAGCAGTACTTC	CASSGYEQYF
TRBV21-1	NA	NA	TRBJ1-1	TGTGCCAGCAGCAAGCGAACAGGGGGGCGAAGTCAGGGGAACACTGAAGCTTTCTTT	CASSKRTGGRSQGNTEAFF